This TCR beta chain is from a study of T cell repertoires in aging, cancer and after chemotherapy. Turning to the study itself: Donors were grouped into six age bands spanning 30 or younger through 70 or older. The full dataset contained several million TCR reads.

Study results and caveats: No conclusions about immunological memory after chemotherapy can be drawn from the repertoire data. Healthy donors lost TCR diversity with age mainly through richness, cancer patients through richness and evenness.

Amplification of TCR beta used genomic DNA extracted from peripheral blood. As regards this clonotype: The target antigen is unknown. A junction boundary mismatches the germline segment, possibly from a read error.

Rearranged V-D-J TRB sequences were amplified with a mixed TRB-A/B primer pool. MiXCR, applied by TCRdb to the multiplex PCR reads, yields one record per CDR3 protein. The sample yields 4,900 or so distinct CDR3 sequences, 35% to 50% seen once. The length of the CDR3 is 14 residues. Germline-derived CDR1 and CDR2 are SGHDT and YYEEEE. The receptor was derived from a human donor with a blood cancer. The source material was blood. The rearrangement uses TRBV5-6 and TRBJ2-5; 8 bases are a match to TRBD2. For the CDR3, the DNA is TGCGCCAGCAGCCGATTAGCGGGGAAAGAGACCCAGTACTTC. Protein sequence: CASSRLAGKETQYF.